The sequence of this TCR beta chain was determined in a study of beta chain features in type 1 diabetes. As every portion of the isolated RNA was reverse transcribed, the sequencing read expressed TCRB transcripts. Generated by immunoSEQ multiplex PCR, the TCRdb table keeps only in-frame clones and is missing some. Among roughly 380,000 clones listed, about 18% were seen once. Study outcomes and limitations: Healthy donors had naive, central memory and Treg TCRB repertoires that appeared less similar than those seen among patients. No resolution was reached here on whether HLA type influences TCRB rearrangement. A pattern of fewer insertions and more deletions at VDJ junctions was seen in type 1 diabetes patients.

This clone occurred a few times. Its target is not known. Germline V gene data show CDR1 as SQVTM and CDR2 as ANQGSEA. Trimming removed 4 bases at V and 2 bases at J, with 14 bases between. The CDR3 totals 14 residues. The chain employs TRBV29-1 and TRBJ1-1; possibly TRBD1 for D (6 bases). The source is a woman under 30 in good health. The specimen sequenced was naive CD4+ T cells from blood. The CDR3 loop reads CSVASDSINTEAFF. The CDR3 DNA reads TGCAGCGTTGCGTCGGACAGTATTAACACTGAAGCTTTCTTT.